This is a list of T cell receptor beta chains from one sample in a study of CD8+CD57+ T cells in acquired aplastic anemia. TCRdb itself ran the reads through MiXCR, one entry per CDR3 protein. The table includes hundreds of thousands of distinct CDR3 sequences, about two thirds detected once. Sequenced: sorted CD4+, CD8+, or CD8+CD57+ T cells (not recorded which) from PBMCs. Every receptor here comes from a human donor in good health, serving as a control. CDR3s include the opening cysteine and the closing phenylalanine or tryptophan. Fields, in order: clone size, J gene, V gene, D gene, CDR3 length, CDR3 protein, CDR3 DNA. A D gene is named only where the DNA matches it firmly. Part of the rows lack a size; the others show once, few, many or a class for expanded clones.

size: few
J: TRBJ2-7
V: TRBV5-1
D: TRBD1
length: 13
CDR3: CASSGTGPYEQYF
DNA: TGCGCCAGCAGCGGGACAGGGCCCTACGAGCAGTACTTC

size: -
J: TRBJ1-1
V: TRBV6-4
D: -
length: 13
CDR3: CASSEGDNTEAFF
DNA: TGTGCCAGCAGTGAGGGGGACAACACTGAAGCTTTCTTT

size: once
J: TRBJ1-2
V: TRBV7-2
D: TRBD1
length: 15
CDR3: CASSPPAQGVDGYTF
DNA: TGCGCCAGCAGCCCGCCGGCACAGGGGGTCGATGGCTACACCTTC

size: many
J: TRBJ2-7
V: TRBV6-5
D: -
length: 12
CDR3: CASSSLFYEQYF
DNA: TGTGCCAGCAGTTCCCTTTTCTACGAGCAGTACTTC

size: -
J: TRBJ1-1
V: TRBV7-2
D: -
length: 13
CDR3: CARAGQGSAEAFF
DNA: TGTGCCAGAGCGGGGCAGGGTAGCGCTGAAGCTTTCTTC

size: -
J: TRBJ2-4
V: TRBV3-2
D: -
length: 13
CDR3: CASRQANKNIQYF
DNA: TGTGCCAGCAGACAGGCGAACAAAAACATTCAGTACTTC

size: -
J: TRBJ2-1
V: TRBV11-2
D: -
length: 13
CDR3: CASSSFLADEQFF
DNA: TGTGCCAGCAGCTCTTTTCTTGCAGATGAGCAGTTCTTC

size: once
J: TRBJ2-5
V: TRBV20-1
D: -
length: 12
CDR3: CSATQGGKTQYF
DNA: TGCAGTGCGACTCAAGGGGGGAAGACCCAGTACTTC

size: -
J: TRBJ1-6
V: TRBV19
D: TRBD1
length: 15
CDR3: CASRIAGTVESPLHF
DNA: TGTGCCAGTAGGATAGCCGGGACAGTCGAATCACCCCTCCACTTT

size: -
J: TRBJ1-6
V: TRBV7-2
D: -
length: 14
CDR3: CASRQSDDSPLHLF
DNA: TGTGCCAGCAGACAGAGTGACGATTCACCCCTCCACCTTTTT

size: once
J: TRBJ2-7
V: TRBV5-6
D: -
length: 15
CDR3: CASSPNWQTDCQQYF
DNA: TGTGCCAGCAGCCCCAATTGGCAGACGGATTGCCAGCAGTACTTC

size: -
J: TRBJ1-4
V: TRBV7-2
D: -
length: 14
CDR3: CASRVRGGNGGLYF
DNA: TGTGCCAGCAGGGTACGGGGCGGGAATGGAGGTCTGTATTTT

size: -
J: TRBJ2-4
V: TRBV5-1
D: -
length: 15
CDR3: CASSLPPREKNIQYF
DNA: TGCGCCAGCAGCTTGCCGCCAAGGGAGAAAAACATTCAGTACTTC

size: many
J: TRBJ1-5
V: TRBV20-1
D: -
length: 14
CDR3: CSARSLGGNQPQHF
DNA: TGCAGTGCTAGATCATTAGGGGGCAATCAGCCCCAGCATTTT